This TCR beta chain was sequenced in a study of cytomegalovirus exposure and HLA in healthy donors. As for the study in general: Later analysis reported that the 120 or so validation repertoires shared the platform of the 650 to 700 first-cohort repertoires. Study-wide points: Many donors carried some public TCRs, although rarity characterized most TCR sequences. Accounts indicate the classifier identified cytomegalovirus status with strong specificity and sensitivity.

In germline, CDR1 is SGDLS, CDR2 YYNGEE. V lost 0 bases, J lost 7 bases, and 7 bases stayed unmatched. The CDR3 loop spans 16 amino acids. The repertoire was sequenced with immunoSEQ multiplex PCR; TCRdb's copy has only in-frame clones and lacks some. The sample carries hundreds of thousands of clones, about nine tenths recorded once. Worth noting for this clone: Its antigen remains unknown.

The approximately 130-subject validation cohort, separate from the roughly 670-subject first cohort, included the donors. The chain carries TRBV9 and TRBJ2-7; 13 nucleotides agree with TRBD2. Sequenced input: PBMCs. The source is a woman aged 18-29 years in good health and CMV-seropositive. This CDR3 is CASSVGGLAGPREQYF. CDR3 coding DNA: TGTGCCAGCAGCGTAGGGGGACTAGCGGGGCCCAGAGAGCAGTACTTC.